This is a list of T cell receptor beta chains from one sample in a study of regulatory T cells in long-lasting Graves disease. TCRdb re-derived calls from the multiplex PCR reads in MiXCR, one entry per CDR3 protein. The table has about 530,000 distinct CDR3 sequences, more than 15% seen once. These data were also filed under a second study, of T cells in Graves' hyperthyroidism and ophthalmopathy.

Material: peripheral blood mononuclear cells (PBMCs), obtained at new diagnosis, from a patient treated with antithyroid drugs. The origin of the receptors is a woman aged 40-60 years with Graves disease. The CDR3 runs from the conserved cysteine through the conserved F or W. A D gene is named only where the DNA matches it firmly. Size is stated for part of the rows, as once, few or many counts, or as a class when the clone is expanded.

J gene: TRBJ1-2
D gene: TRBD1
V gene: TRBV3-1
clone size: many
CDR3 DNA: TGTGCCAGCAGGTCTTCCCAGGGGGCGCATGGCTACACCTTC
CDR3 protein: CASRSSQGAHGYTF

J gene: TRBJ2-1
D gene: TRBD1
V gene: TRBV6-5
clone size: many
CDR3 DNA: TGTGCCAGCAGTTACTCGAATTCGGGACAGAGGCTCAATGAGCAGTTCTTC
CDR3 protein: CASSYSNSGQRLNEQFF

J gene: TRBJ1-5
D gene: TRBD1
V gene: TRBV12-3/TRBV12-4
clone size: NA
CDR3 DNA: TGTGCCAGCAGTTTAATTGGGACAGGGGATCAGCCCCAGCATTTT
CDR3 protein: CASSLIGTGDQPQHF

J gene: TRBJ2-7
D gene: TRBD2
V gene: TRBV6-2/TRBV6-3
clone size: NA
CDR3 DNA: TGTGCCAGCAGTTCCACTAGCGGGTCCTACGAGCAGTACTTC
CDR3 protein: CASSSTSGSYEQYF

J gene: TRBJ2-5
D gene: TRBD2
V gene: TRBV7-9
clone size: many
CDR3 DNA: TGTGCCAGCAGCTTTGCGGGGGGAGGAGAGACCCAGTACTTC
CDR3 protein: CASSFAGGGETQYF

J gene: TRBJ2-3
D gene: NA
V gene: TRBV7-2
clone size: NA
CDR3 DNA: TGTGCCAGCAGCCGTACGCAGGATAGTACAGATACGCAGTATTTT
CDR3 protein: CASSRTQDSTDTQYF

J gene: TRBJ1-2
D gene: NA
V gene: TRBV30
clone size: many
CDR3 DNA: TGTGCCTGGAGTGACCAGGGATTTGGCTACACCTTC
CDR3 protein: CAWSDQGFGYTF

J gene: TRBJ2-1
D gene: NA
V gene: TRBV7-3
clone size: NA
CDR3 DNA: TGTGCCAGCAGCCCGGACGTTACTAATGAGCAGTTCTTC
CDR3 protein: CASSPDVTNEQFF

J gene: TRBJ2-3
D gene: NA
V gene: TRBV30
clone size: many
CDR3 DNA: TGTGCCTGGAGTGTCGGGACTCGCACAGATACGCAGTATTTT
CDR3 protein: CAWSVGTRTDTQYF

J gene: TRBJ2-7
D gene: NA
V gene: TRBV3-1
clone size: NA
CDR3 DNA: TGTGCCAGCAGGGCAGGATACGAGCAGTACTTC
CDR3 protein: CASRAGYEQYF

J gene: TRBJ2-3
D gene: NA
V gene: TRBV11-2
clone size: many
CDR3 DNA: TGTGCCAGCAGCTTAGTATACGTGGATACGCAGTATTTT
CDR3 protein: CASSLVYVDTQYF

J gene: TRBJ1-1
D gene: NA
V gene: TRBV12-3/TRBV12-4
clone size: NA
CDR3 DNA: TGTGCCAGCAGCCCCCCAAGTACTGAAGCTTTCTTT
CDR3 protein: CASSPPSTEAFF

J gene: TRBJ2-1
D gene: NA
V gene: TRBV30
clone size: NA
CDR3 DNA: TGTGCCTGGAGTGTATATAGCCTGAATGAGCAGTTCTTC
CDR3 protein: CAWSVYSLNEQFF

J gene: TRBJ1-3
D gene: NA
V gene: TRBV7-2
clone size: NA
CDR3 DNA: TGTGCCAGCAGGCCCGCGGGTAATGGAAACACCATATATTTT
CDR3 protein: CASRPAGNGNTIYF

J gene: TRBJ2-7
D gene: NA
V gene: TRBV20-1
clone size: NA
CDR3 DNA: TGCAGTGCTAGAGATTTGGGGGCGGGGGACGAGCAGTACTTC
CDR3 protein: CSARDLGAGDEQYF

J gene: TRBJ1-1
D gene: NA
V gene: TRBV19
clone size: few
CDR3 DNA: TGTGCCAGTAGTCTAGGACCAAATCCCGCCACTGAAGCTTTCTTT
CDR3 protein: CASSLGPNPATEAFF

J gene: TRBJ1-2
D gene: NA
V gene: TRBV5-1
clone size: NA
CDR3 DNA: TGCGCCAGCAGCTCCAAAGGGGACAAGGACTATGGCTACACCTTC
CDR3 protein: CASSSKGDKDYGYTF

J gene: TRBJ2-5
D gene: NA
V gene: TRBV20-1
clone size: few
CDR3 DNA: TGCAGTGCCCCGGAGCCGGGGCTGAGAGAGACCCAGTACTTC
CDR3 protein: CSAPEPGLRETQYF

J gene: TRBJ2-7
D gene: NA
V gene: TRBV12-3/TRBV12-4
clone size: many
CDR3 DNA: TGTGCCAGCAGGCAGGGTTCCGGCGAGCAGTACTTC
CDR3 protein: CASRQGSGEQYF

J gene: TRBJ1-1
D gene: TRBD1
V gene: TRBV28
clone size: NA
CDR3 DNA: TGTGCCAGCAGTAACACCGGGACAGGGACCGGAGGTCGAAGGGCTTTCTTT
CDR3 protein: CASSNTGTGTGGRRAFF

J gene: TRBJ2-7
D gene: NA
V gene: TRBV27
clone size: few
CDR3 DNA: TGTGCCAGCAGGTTAGGGGTGACCTACGAGCAGTACTTC
CDR3 protein: CASRLGVTYEQYF

J gene: TRBJ2-2
D gene: NA
V gene: TRBV30
clone size: few
CDR3 DNA: TGTGCCTGGAGTGTAGAGGAGGGCCTTCGCGGGGAGCTGTTTTTT
CDR3 protein: CAWSVEEGLRGELFF

J gene: TRBJ1-5
D gene: NA
V gene: TRBV19
clone size: few
CDR3 DNA: TGTGCCAGCAATTGGCGGGACAAGGGAGATCAGCCCCAGCATTTT
CDR3 protein: CASNWRDKGDQPQHF

J gene: TRBJ2-5
D gene: TRBD2
V gene: TRBV12-3/TRBV12-4
clone size: many
CDR3 DNA: TGTGCCAGCAGTTGGGGGGGAAAGACCCAGTACTTC
CDR3 protein: CASSWGGKTQYF

J gene: TRBJ2-2
D gene: NA
V gene: TRBV6-2/TRBV6-3
clone size: NA
CDR3 DNA: TGTGCCAGCAGTTCAGGGGCTTACACCGGGGAGCTGTTTTTT
CDR3 protein: CASSSGAYTGELFF

J gene: TRBJ2-1
D gene: NA
V gene: TRBV5-6
clone size: few
CDR3 DNA: TGTGCCAGCAGCTTGTCGCGTCGCAATGAGCAGTTCTTC
CDR3 protein: CASSLSRRNEQFF